This record covers a single T cell receptor (beta chain). The authors' processing: For nucleated cells, counts were estimated from reference gene primer amplification. Clones were read by immunoSEQ multiplex PCR, and TCRdb kept only the in-frame ones, dropping some. The V and J calls and the clone size are those of that table, but D and trimming were determined from the DNA. This sample has 100,000 to 150,000 clones, with about 81% found just once. Enrolled during active infection, Seattle patients were then followed longitudinally. The data belong to a study of blood T cell repertoires in COVID-19. Study-level background: COVID-19 samples, acute and convalescent, were from the United States, Italy and Spain. Sample material is recorded as cDNA or gDNA derived from T cells, B-cell-depleted T cells, or PBMCs.

Germline-derived CDR1 and CDR2 are SGDLS and YYNGEE. CDR3 length: 15 amino acids. The junction had 3 bases not matched to a gene; V was cut back by 0 bases and J by 7 bases. The sample comprised peripheral blood. The chain links TRBV9 to TRBJ1-3; TRBD1 matches at 11 bases. This TCR was recovered from a man younger than 40 with COVID-19, enrolled during active disease. The CDR3 bases are TGTGCCAGCAGCGTAGAGGGGACAGGGGGTAACACCATATATTTT. Translation: CASSVEGTGGNTIYF.